This entry lists 3 T cell receptor beta chains sequenced from one sample in a study of blood T cell repertoires in COVID-19. Assay: immunoSEQ multiplex PCR; the TCRdb copy retains only in-frame clones and omits some. Among roughly 76,000 clones listed, about 89% were seen once. Sequencing was done on a sample of peripheral blood. The origin of the receptors is a man between 65 and 85 years old with active or convalescent COVID-19.

The chain joins TRBV6-1 to TRBJ1-3, with a possible D match to TRBD1 (5 bases). The CDR3 runs to 15 residues. The V and J ends lost 3 bases and 1 base respectively, with 10 bases between them. Germline V CDR1 and CDR2: MNHNS, SASEGT. The CDR3 is CASSDVGGSGNTIYF. Here the CDR3 DNA reads TGTGCCAGCAGTGATGTCGGGGGGTCTGGAAACACCATATATTTT.

The chain uses TRBV27 and TRBJ1-5; the match to TRBD1 covers 7 bases. J gave up 7 bases and V 2 bases, and 8 bases lay outside the gene matches. The CDR3 sequence is 15 residues long. In germline, CDR1 is MNHEY, CDR2 SMNVEV (reference sequence). CDR3 region: CASSLGGRGRQPQHF. The DNA for the CDR3 is TGTGCCAGCAGTTTAGGAGGCAGGGGGAGACAGCCCCAGCATTTT.

J is TRBJ2-7 and V is TRBV5-5; D might be TRBD1 (5 bases). Trimming took 2 bases from V and 4 from J, leaving 19 bases between them. The CDR3 consists of 16 residues. Germline V lookup: CDR1 SGHKS, CDR2 YYEKEE (reference sequence). The CDR3: CASSFGPVDSSYEQYF. CDR3 nucleotides: TGTGCCAGCAGCTTTGGCCCAGTAGACAGTTCTTACGAGCAGTACTTC.